Below, 8 T cell receptor beta chains from the same sample are listed, as sequenced in a study of T cells after posttransplantation cyclophosphamide. The repertoire was sequenced with immunoSEQ multiplex PCR; TCRdb's copy has only in-frame clones and lacks some. The profile shows tens of thousands of clones, around nine tenths of them singletons. The specimen was PBMCs. These receptors came from a woman aged 40-49 years with a blood cancer, CMV-positive, and with a related stem cell donor.

The chain recombines TRBV19 with TRBJ1-4, with TRBD1 matching 10 bases. The V gene's germline CDR1 is LNHDA and CDR2 SQIVND (reference sequence). The V and J ends lost 5 bases and 4 bases, in that order; junction bases with no gene match: 4. The CDR3 loop spans 15 amino acids. CDR3: CASSDRGQDNEKLFF. CDR3 nucleotides: TGTGCCAGTAGTGACAGGGGGCAAGATAATGAAAAACTGTTTTTT.

The V gene is TRBV28, the J gene TRBJ1-2; perhaps TRBD1 as D (5 bases). V lost 6 bases to trimming and J lost 3 bases, with 20 bases between them. The CDR3 has 16 amino acids. Germline CDR1 reads MDHEN; CDR2 reads SYDVKM. The CDR3 region is CASSPAWGGWDYGYTF. DNA of the CDR3: TGTGCCAGCAGCCCTGCATGGGGGGGGTGGGACTATGGCTACACCTTC.

This clone was recorded a few times. This rearrangement joins TRBV19 to TRBJ2-3; D is possibly TRBD2 (6 bases). The V and J ends lost 7 bases and 5 bases respectively, with 13 bases between them. CDR3 length: 13 amino acids. Germline assignment: CDR1 LNHDA and CDR2 SQIVND (reference sequence). The CDR3 here is CASTLLEGDTQYF. CDR3 bases: TGTGCCAGTACCCTATTGGAGGGAGATACGCAGTATTTT.

This sequence joins TRBV7-2 and TRBJ1-2; TRBD1 might be the D (6 bases). Per germline, CDR1 SGHTA and CDR2 FQGNSA. The ends were cut back, 3 bases at V and 2 bases at J, with 13 bases in the middle. CDR3 length: 15 amino acids. CDR3: CASSFYSTGNYGYTF. The CDR3 DNA follows: TGTGCCAGCAGCTTTTACTCTACAGGGAACTATGGCTACACCTTC.

This chain uses TRBV11-2 with TRBJ2-7; 9 bases are shared with TRBD2. This CDR3 is built from 15 residues. The trim removed 6 bases at V and 4 bases at J, leaving 10 bases unmatched. Germline CDR1 reads SGHAT; CDR2 reads FQNNGV. The CDR3 nucleotides read TGTGCCAGCAGAAAACCGGGACTAGCATATTACGAGCAGTACTTC. It yields the protein CASRKPGLAYYEQYF.

The chain joins TRBV4-2 to TRBJ2-2; possible D gene TRBD2, 6 bases. Trimming stripped 0 bases from V and 4 bases from J, with 18 bases between. Per germline, CDR1 LGHNA and CDR2 YNFKEQ. The CDR3 contains 18 residues. The CDR3 sequence is CASSQDLLAEDSTGELFF. CDR3 in DNA: TGTGCCAGCAGCCAAGATTTACTAGCTGAAGATTCCACCGGGGAGCTGTTTTTT.

V usage is TRBV4-1 and J usage is TRBJ2-1, with 14 bases lining up with TRBD2. The CDR3 sequence is 15 residues long. The V gene's germline CDR1 is MGHRA and CDR2 YSYEKL. V lost 3 bases, J lost 9 bases, and 4 bases stayed unmatched. CDR3 DNA sequence: TGCGCCAGCAGCCACCCCGGACTAGCGGGGGGTGAGCAGTTCTTC. It is translated as CASSHPGLAGGEQFF.

The J gene is TRBJ1-2, the V gene TRBV6-5; no clear D. Looked up from germline, CDR1 is MNHEY and CDR2 is SVGAGI. Trimming removed 8 bases at V and 3 bases at J, with 4 bases between. This CDR3 has 10 residues. CDR3 in DNA: TGTGCCAGCCGGGACTATGGCTACACCTTC. Residues: CASRDYGYTF.